This record covers a single T cell receptor (beta chain). This clonotype has only a few counts. Its antigen target is currently unknown. Base qualities are not at hand, and no much larger clone is one base apart. This specimen belongs to a study of blood T cells in healthy people across ages (dated by TCRdb to between 2014 and 2016). Background on the whole study: Template switching captured roughly one uniquely barcoded TCR beta cDNA molecule per two T cells in model experiments. The donors were split into four age groups: young (average about 16 years), middle-aged (39), aged (more than 60) and long-lived (about 82). The study analyzed two additional independent replicas of 1 million unique cDNA reads from the same blood draw for two donors, one aged 18 to 29 and one aged 80 or older. To avoid experimental bias, donors of different ages were spread randomly across the sequencing lanes. Age-related changes in TCR beta repertoire diversity were measured in the study by deep sequencing normalized with unique cDNA molecular identifiers.

What the study reported, not specific to this receptor: The CMV infection status of donors was not known, potentially confounding age-related changes in expanded clonotypes. Bulk unsorted PBMC profiling prevented conclusive comparison of naive and antigen-experienced compartments. As age increased, observed TCR beta diversity per million T cells dropped in a roughly linear way, and a significant reduction was already evident by age 40. The long-lived group showed more naive CD4+ T cells, fewer expanded clones and increased TCR diversity than the aged group, suggesting age selection. The percentage of naive T cells measured by flow cytometry correlated strongly with observed TCR beta diversity. Estimates of total diversity from one million sequenced T cells were regarded as lower bounds and underestimates.

The library was generated by 5' RACE. The sequencing machine was an Illumina HiSeq 2500. A second 7 to 11 cycle PCR used a sample-barcoded 5' primer and a J-beta primer mix. A template-switch 5' adaptor carrying 12 random nucleotides introduced a unique molecular identifier onto each TCR beta cDNA molecule. Each sample yielded at least 2.5 million CDR3-containing paired-end reads. All of the RNA was converted into first-strand cDNA using the Mint cDNA synthesis kit, with a TRBC-specific oligonucleotide serving as the primer. Following uracil-DNA glycosylase treatment, a first 18-cycle PCR with universal primers M1SS and BC2_uni_R was performed on all cDNA. The paper's data handling went like this. For normalization, 1 million high-quality reads were randomly selected from each sample, with every read carrying a distinct molecular identifier. Reads sharing molecular identifiers were discarded rather than binned into consensus sequences. MiTCR, set to a Q25 quality threshold and the strictest error-elimination algorithm, was used for CDR3 identification, clonotype clustering and error correction. A nonparametric unseen species model with Euler transformation was used to estimate lower-bound total TCR beta diversity. Using fastp trimming at Q25 and MiXCR clonotype assembly, TCRdb reanalyzed the public sequencing data and kept in-frame beta chains. Each record represents a unique CDR3 protein, reported with the most common genes and DNA among its rows. These V and J calls derive from TCRdb rather than the authors' analysis. The sample includes 1.4 million to 1.5 million distinct CDR3 sequences, with around two fifths observed a single time. 7% to 9% of the sample lies in the top ten.

The cysteine opens and the phenylalanine closes a CDR3 of 13 amino acids. The entry retains the CDR3 DNA only, 39 bases that are in frame from base 1. In the germline V gene (reference sequence), CDR1 corresponds to MNHNY and CDR2 to SVGAGI. At the junction V is shortened by 0 bases and J by 8 bases, with 7 bases in between. The roughly 37 donors, aged about 6 to 95 years, were systemically healthy Caucasian individuals from Russia. Roughly 9.5 milliliters of peripheral blood were drawn from each donor into EDTA-treated Vacutainer tubes. Ficoll-Paque density-gradient centrifugation was used to isolate PBMCs, with at least 6.5 million per sample. Trizol reagent was used to extract total RNA from PBMCs, with at least 5.5 micrograms per sample. Naive CD45RAhigh/CD27high T cell percentages were measured by flow cytometry on a PBMC aliquot from every donor.

The sequencing sample was made of blood. The TCR originated in a woman aged 18-29 years in good health. The chain is made from TRBV6-6 and TRBJ1-4, with the identity of the D gene unclear. The bases read TGTGCCAGCAGTTACTCTTTGAAAGAAAAACTGTTTTTT. Its protein reads: CASSYSLKEKLFF.